Listed here are 17 T cell receptor beta chains from one sample, sequenced in a study of T cell changes during pregnancy in multiple sclerosis. Measured with immunoSEQ multiplex PCR; TCRdb has only the in-frame clones, and not every one. Here the sample spans over 45,000 clones, over 85% being singletons. The sample was CD8+ T cells from peripheral blood mononuclear cells, taken in the third trimester of pregnancy. These receptors were taken from a female donor with multiple sclerosis, enrolled in a pregnancy study.

The chain joins TRBV9 to TRBJ2-7, with a tentative D call TRBD1 (5 bases). CDR1 is SGDLS and CDR2 is YYNGEE in the germline V gene. Trimming removed 3 bases from V and 1 base from J, with 14 bases in between. The CDR3 has 15 residues. CDR3 residues: CASSAGDSPSYEQYF. The CDR3 DNA is TGTGCCAGCAGCGCAGGCGACAGCCCTTCCTACGAGCAGTACTTC.

CDR3 in DNA: TGCAGCGTTGAAGGGACTAGCGGCTACTACGAGCAGTACTTC. Its translation: CSVEGTSGYYEQYF. This sequence joins TRBV29-1 and TRBJ2-7, with 10 bases matching TRBD2. The ends lost 1 base at V and 3 bases at J; junction bases unmatched: 3. This CDR3 has 14 residues. Germline lookup yields CDR1 SQVTM and CDR2 ANQGSEA.

The chain has TRBV7-9 and TRBJ1-1; a possible D gene is TRBD1 (6 bases). Germline V CDR1 and CDR2: SEHNR, FQNEAQ (reference sequence). V shed 3 bases and J shed 4 bases, with 12 bases lying between them. This CDR3 is built from 14 residues. The CDR3 sequence: CASSLAGDGTEAFF. CDR3 nucleotides: TGTGCCAGCAGCTTGGCAGGGGACGGCACTGAAGCTTTCTTT.

This clone has a single count. The rearrangement links TRBV27 to TRBJ2-1, with D possibly matching TRBD2 (6 bases). V dropped 2 bases and J dropped 0 bases, with 20 bases sitting between them. This CDR3 has 19 amino acids. CDR1 is MNHEY and CDR2 is SMNVEV in the germline V gene (reference sequence). The CDR3 DNA reads as TGTGCCAGCAGTTTACGTAGCGGCCTCCAAGAGAGCTCCTACAATGAGCAGTTCTTC. It is translated as CASSLRSGLQESSYNEQFF.

This clone is a singleton in its sample. J is TRBJ2-5 and V is TRBV18, with D perhaps matching TRBD1 (6 bases). This CDR3 has 14 residues. V lost 6 bases and J 1 base, leaving 12 bases between the germline ends. The germline V gene has CDR1 KGHSH and CDR2 LQKENI. CDR3 sequence (DNA): TGTGCCAGCTCCTTCGAGGACAGCCAAGAGACCCAGTACTTC. It specifies CASSFEDSQETQYF.

The chain carries TRBV25-1 and TRBJ2-1; D uncertain. The germline gives CDR1 MGHDK, CDR2 SYGVNS. The CDR3 is made up of 12 amino acids. V gave up 3 bases and J gave up 6 bases, with 6 bases separating them. CDR3 sequence: CASSDTGNEQFF. CDR3 in DNA: TGTGCCAGCAGTGATACGGGCAATGAGCAGTTCTTC. The whole variable domain, remainder taken from reference TRBV25-1 and TRBJ2-1, is EADIYQTPRYLVIGTGKKITLECSQTMGHDKMYWYQQDPGMELHLIHYSYGVNSTEKGDLSSESTVSRIRTEHFPLTLESARPSHTSQYLCASSDTGNEQFFGPGTRLTVL.

This clone was counted a single time. V is TRBV27 and J is TRBJ1-1; D ambiguous. The length of the CDR3 is 14 residues. Per the germline V gene, CDR1 is MNHEY and CDR2 is SMNVEV (reference sequence). V lost 4 bases and J 1 base, leaving 10 bases between the germline ends. CDR3 sequence: CASSSFAGNTEAFF. The CDR3 DNA reads TGTGCCAGCAGTTCGTTTGCGGGGAACACTGAAGCTTTCTTT.

CDR3 sequence: CASSPWTGYEQYF. The CDR3, as DNA: TGTGCCAGCAGCCCGTGGACAGGCTACGAGCAGTACTTC. The chain couples TRBV4-2 to TRBJ2-7, with TRBD1 matching over 7 bases. Germline CDR1 reads LGHNA; CDR2 reads YNFKEQ. The CDR3 is 13 residues long. The V and J ends lost 4 bases and 3 bases, in that order; junction bases with no gene match: 3.

The J gene is TRBJ2-3, the V gene TRBV10-2; 8 bases match TRBD1. Germline lookup yields CDR1 WSHSY and CDR2 SAAADI. Trimming removed 8 bases from V and 6 bases from J; junction bases left unmatched: 4. CDR3 length: 12 residues. Written as DNA, the CDR3 is TGCGCCAGCTCAGGGGGCCGGGATACGCAGTATTTT. This sequence encodes CASSGGRDTQYF.

The chain uses TRBV4-1 and TRBJ2-7; a weak D match, TRBD2 (5 bases). V was trimmed by 3 bases and J by 3 bases, leaving 12 bases between them. Germline CDR1 reads MGHRA; CDR2 reads YSYEKL. The CDR3 runs to 14 residues. The CDR3 reads CASSHLGSGYEQYF. The CDR3 nucleotides are TGCGCCAGCAGCCACCTGGGGAGCGGCTACGAGCAGTACTTC.

The chain recombines TRBV7-3 with TRBJ2-1; 11 nucleotides align to TRBD2. J was trimmed by 8 bases and V by 6 bases; bases with no gene match: 12. The CDR3 loop spans 16 amino acids. Germline-derived CDR1 and CDR2 are SGHTA and FQGTGA. CDR3 residues: CASRLTGTSGIDEQFF. The CDR3 DNA reads as TGTGCCAGCAGACTCACCGGGACTAGCGGAATCGATGAGCAGTTCTTC.

The genes are TRBV27 and TRBJ1-1, with 9 nucleotides matching TRBD1. Per germline, CDR1 MNHEY and CDR2 SMNVEV (reference sequence). Trimming took 5 bases from V and 3 from J; bases not matched to a gene: 13. This CDR3 contains 17 residues. CDR3 nucleotide sequence: TGTGCCAGCAGTACCCGCCCGGGACAGGGATCGGACACTGAAGCTTTCTTT. Amino acid sequence: CASSTRPGQGSDTEAFF.

The CDR3 region has the DNA TGCGCCAGCAGAGGGGCGAATGAAGCTTTCTTT. This translates into CASRGANEAFF. This rearrangement joins TRBV5-1 to TRBJ1-1; tentatively, D is TRBD1 (5 bases). Germline-derived CDR1 and CDR2 are SGHRS and YFSETQ. This CDR3 has 11 amino acids. Trimming stripped 5 bases from V and 7 bases from J, with 9 bases between. The full variable domain, completed using reference TRBV5-1 and TRBJ1-1, is KAGVTQTPRYLIKTRGQQVTLSCSPISGHRSVSWYQQTPGQGLQFLFEYFSETQRNKGNFPGRFSGRQFSNSRSEMNVSTLELGDSALYLCASRGANEAFFGQGTRLTVV.

The chain joins TRBV7-8 to TRBJ1-2; 8 positions match TRBD1. V lost 5 bases, J lost 3 bases, and 5 bases stayed unmatched. Germline CDR1 and CDR2: SGHVS and FQNEAQ. CDR3 size: 14 residues. The CDR3 loop is CASSRLGQDYGYTF. The CDR3 bases are TGTGCCAGCAGCCGACTGGGACAGGACTATGGCTACACCTTC. The entire variable domain, with the rest obtained from reference TRBV7-8 and TRBJ1-2, is as follows: GAGVSQSPRYKVAKRGQDVALRCDPISGHVSLFWYQQALGQGPEFLTYFQNEAQLDKSGLPSDRFFAERPEGSVSTLKIQRTQQEDSAVYLCASSRLGQDYGYTFGSGTRLTVV.

This chain joins TRBV6-1 and TRBJ2-7; D gene unclear. Trimming left V 0 bases short and J 3 bases short, with 9 bases between. The CDR3 has 14 residues. CDR1 is MNHNS and CDR2 is SASEGT in the germline V gene. In nucleotides, the CDR3 is TGTGCCAGCAGTGAAGCGCGGTCCGTCTACGAGCAGTACTTC. It translates to CASSEARSVYEQYF.

The V gene is TRBV19, the J gene TRBJ2-7; TRBD2 aligns across 10 bases. With 10 bases clipped from V and 4 bases from J, the junction kept 10 bases outside the gene matches. Germline CDR1 is LNHDA and CDR2 is SQIVND (reference sequence). CDR3 length: 14 residues. The CDR3 DNA is TGTGCCACCAGTTCAGCGGGAGGGCCTTACGAGCAGTACTTC. Protein sequence: CATSSAGGPYEQYF.

J is TRBJ1-4 and V is TRBV28, with D maybe TRBD1 (5 bases). Germline loops: CDR1 MDHEN, CDR2 SYDVKM. The CDR3 covers 13 residues. Trimming removed 4 bases from V and 8 bases from J, with 11 bases in between. The CDR3 region is CASSSPGSEKLFF. The CDR3 bases are TGTGCCAGCAGTTCCCCAGGGTCAGAAAAACTGTTTTTT. The full variable domain, in which reference TRBV28 and TRBJ1-4 provide the parts outside the CDR3, is DVKVTQSSRYLVKRTGEKVFLECVQDMDHENMFWYRQDPGLGLRLIYFSYDVKMKEKGDIPEGYSVSREKKERFSLILESASTNQTSMYLCASSSPGSEKLFFGSGTQLSVL.